The 32 T cell receptor beta chains given below trace back to one sample, sequenced in a study of T cell repertoires in cytomegalovirus infection. Their antigen targets remain unknown. TCRdb processed the reads anew with MiXCR; each CDR3 protein has one entry. Of roughly 860,000 distinct CDR3 sequences detected, about 33% appear once; the ten largest clones hold over 10%. The source was cultured CD8+ T cells from PBMCs, collected from culture after CMV antigen stimulation. These receptors came from a human donor in good health (CMV status not recorded). Some clones in this sample may be carry-over from other donors' samples.

This chain connects TRBV27 to TRBJ2-5; D possibly corresponds to TRBD1 (6 bases). The V end was cut by 5 bases, the J end by 5 bases, with 15 bases between. The CDR3 contains 14 residues. CDR1 and CDR2 (germline): MNHEY, SMNVEV (reference sequence). The CDR3 nucleotides are TGTGCCAGCAGTCTCATACCCCAGGGGGAGACCCAGTACTTC. This codes for CASSLIPQGETQYF.

The V call is TRBV6-1, the J call TRBJ1-1; the D gene is possibly TRBD1 (6 bases). Germline CDR1 is MNHNS and CDR2 is SASEGT. Trimming removed 6 bases from V and 13 bases from J, with 15 bases in between. This CDR3 region has 11 residues. The CDR3 nucleotides are TGTGCCAGCAGCTCAGGGGAGATGGTTTTCTTT. This sequence encodes CASSSGEMVFF.

The sample holds a few counts of this clonotype. This chain joins TRBV5-5 and TRBJ2-7; maybe TRBD1 (7 bases). The V end lost 5 bases, the J end lost 5 bases, and 20 bases lay between the germline ends. This CDR3 spans 15 amino acids. Looked up from germline, CDR1 is SGHKS and CDR2 is YYEKEE (reference sequence). In nucleotides, the CDR3 is TGTGCCAGCAGTTTGTTGCGGGACAGAAGGGACGAGCAGTACGTC. It specifies CASSLLRDRRDEQYV.

CDR3 coding DNA: TGTGCCAGCAGTTACGAGGCTAGCGGGTACCAAGAGACCCAGTACTTC. This codes for CASSYEASGYQETQYF. The rearrangement joins TRBV6-5 to TRBJ2-5, with 8 bases matching TRBD2. CDR3 length: 16 amino acids. Germline V gene lookup returns CDR1 MNHEY and CDR2 SVGAGI. V dropped 2 bases and J dropped 0; count of bases not matched to a gene: 5.

This clonotype turned up a few times. The rearrangement uses TRBV12-3 or TRBV12-4 and TRBJ2-7; tentative D call: TRBD1 (6 bases). The CDR3 length is 15 residues. The V and J ends lost 1 base and 3 bases respectively, with 13 bases between them. The CDR3 DNA reads as TGTGCCAGCAGTTTAGGATTGGACAGATACTACGAGCAGTACGTC. Its translation: CASSLGLDRYYEQYV.

This sequence joins TRBV28 and TRBJ2-5; TRBD1 is a possible D gene (6 bases). The length of the CDR3 is 15 residues. In germline, CDR1 is MDHEN, CDR2 SYDVKM. V dropped 5 bases and J dropped 5 bases, with 18 bases sitting between them. CDR3 DNA sequence: TGTGCCAGCAGTCCAAATAGAGGGGGAGAGGAGACCCAGTACTTC. Its protein is CASSPNRGGEETQYF.

The V gene is TRBV11-2, the J gene TRBJ2-4; a possible D gene is TRBD2 (5 bases). The CDR3 covers 15 residues. V was clipped by 1 base and J by 0 bases, with 7 bases between them. Germline V gene data show CDR1 as SGHAT and CDR2 as FQNNGV. CDR3 nucleotides: TGTGCCAGCAGCTTAGGAGCGGCAGCCAAAAACATTCAGTACTTC. Its translation: CASSLGAAAKNIQYF. Complete variable domain (other parts from reference TRBV11-2 and TRBJ2-4): EAGVAQSPRYKIIEKRQSVAFWCNPISGHATLYWYQQILGQGPKLLIQFQNNGVVDDSQLPKDRFSAERLKGVDSTLKIQPAKLEDSAVYLCASSLGAAAKNIQYFGAGTRLSVL.

In its sample, this clonotype was seen many times. This chain connects TRBV12-3 or TRBV12-4 to TRBJ2-1; 12 nucleotides align to TRBD1. V dropped 3 bases and J dropped 4; count of bases not matched to a gene: 13. CDR3 length equals 19 residues. As DNA, the CDR3 is TGTGCCAGCAGTTTTGGAGGGGACAGGGGGCCGATTAGTTACAATGAGCAGTTCTTC. Its protein product is CASSFGGDRGPISYNEQFF.

This clonotype was counted only a few times. The CDR3 is CAITISDTGELFF. The CDR3 DNA sequence: TGTGCCATAACCATTTCAGACACCGGGGAGCTGTTTTTT. The V gene is TRBV10-3, the J gene TRBJ2-2; D gene uncertain. Germline values: CDR1 ENHRY, CDR2 SYGVKD. The CDR3 is 13 residues long. The germline V and J ends were trimmed by 9 bases and 3 bases, with 11 bases remaining between them.

The chain is built from TRBV6-5 and TRBJ1-5; D gene uncertain. CDR1 is MNHEY and CDR2 is SVGAGI in the germline V gene. The CDR3 is 14 residues long. Trimming shortened V by 0 bases and J by 7 bases, and 10 bases separated the two germline ends. Here the CDR3 DNA reads TGTGCCAGCAGTTACTCGAAAGGGAGACAGCCCCAGCATTTT. It yields the protein CASSYSKGRQPQHF.

The chain combines TRBV5-4 with TRBJ1-1; 7 nucleotides align to TRBD1. The CDR3 loop spans 15 amino acids. V lost 4 bases, J lost 1 base, and 7 bases stayed unmatched. The germline V gene encodes CDR1 SGHNT and CDR2 YYREEE (reference sequence). The CDR3 loop is CASSPTGSQNTEAFF. The CDR3 DNA is TGTGCCAGCAGCCCGACAGGGTCGCAGAACACTGAAGCTTTCTTT.

The chain uses TRBV6-1 and TRBJ2-1, with TRBD1 as a possible D gene (5 bases). The CDR3 has 13 amino acids. CDR1 MNHNS and CDR2 SASEGT come from the germline V gene. Deletions cut 4 bases from V and 6 bases from J, with 10 bases between. CDR3 protein: CASSAGHTNEQFF. The CDR3 DNA is TGTGCCAGCAGTGCCGGACATACCAATGAGCAGTTCTTC.

This clonotype was recorded at least ten times. The chain couples TRBV7-8 to TRBJ2-1; no clear D. The CDR3 extends over 14 amino acids. The germline V gene has CDR1 SGHVS and CDR2 FQNEAQ. V lost 4 bases and J 6 bases, leaving 13 bases between the germline ends. The DNA for the CDR3 is TGTGCCAGCAGCTCCGGAATATGGGGCAATGAGCAGTTCTTC. This sequence encodes CASSSGIWGNEQFF.

The chain employs TRBV4-1 and TRBJ2-3; 8 positions agree with TRBD2. This CDR3 has 16 residues. The V gene end was trimmed by 1 base and the J gene end by 0 bases; junction bases not matched to a gene: 3. Germline V gene sequence: CDR1 MGHRA, CDR2 YSYEKL. CDR3 loop: CASSQVGGGSTDTQYF. As DNA, the CDR3 is TGCGCCAGCAGCCAAGTGGGCGGGGGGAGCACAGATACGCAGTATTTT.

A remark on this clonotype: The germline gene is not matched at one end of the junction; a read error may be the cause. The V call is TRBV12-3 or TRBV12-4, the J call TRBJ1-2; tentatively, D is TRBD1 (5 bases). CDR3 size: 13 residues. The CDR3 region is CVSRPDSNYGYTF. CDR3 nucleotide sequence: TGTGTCAGCAGACCAGACAGTAACTATGGCTACACCTTC.

This chain uses TRBV2 with TRBJ2-7, with a possible D match to TRBD2 (5 bases). The V end lost 8 bases, the J end lost 2 bases, and 7 bases lay between the germline ends. The germline V gene has CDR1 SNHLY and CDR2 FYNNEI. This CDR3 spans 11 amino acids. The CDR3 loop reads CASGEPYEQYV. The CDR3 bases are TGTGCCAGCGGGGAGCCCTACGAGCAGTACGTC.

This clonotype came up many times. The chain is built from TRBV19 and TRBJ2-1; D is undetermined. The CDR3 extends over 16 amino acids. V was pared by 5 bases and J by 9 bases, with 23 bases between. Germline lookup yields CDR1 LNHDA and CDR2 SQIVND (reference sequence). The CDR3 region has the DNA TGTGCCAGTAGTTCTAGACCAGGCGTTAGGAGAGGTGAGCAGTTCTTC. It codes for CASSSRPGVRRGEQFF.

The gene calls are TRBV7-8 and TRBJ1-5; TRBD1 might be the D (6 bases). V was clipped by 0 bases and J by 7 bases, with 16 bases between them. This CDR3 has 16 amino acids. Germline CDR1 and CDR2: SGHVS and FQNEAQ. The CDR3 coding sequence is TGTGCCAGCAGCTTAGCGGGGGGGGGGCCCCGACAGCCCCAGCATTTT. Its protein is CASSLAGGGPRQPQHF.

This clonotype was recorded a few times. This chain uses TRBV10-3 with TRBJ1-1; D call uncertain. V was shortened by 8 bases and J by 1 base, with 17 bases between the two germline ends. The CDR3 consists of 15 residues. The germline CDR1 and CDR2 sequences are ENHRY and SYGVKD. The CDR3 nucleotides read TGTGCCATCCTCGTAAAGCGTGTGAAGAACACTGAAGCTTTCTTT. Its translation: CAILVKRVKNTEAFF.

The rearrangement uses TRBV7-2 and TRBJ2-7; 12 bases agree with TRBD2. The CDR3 is 15 amino acids. CDR1 is SGHTA and CDR2 is FQGNSA in the germline V gene. J was trimmed by 3 bases and V by 4 bases; bases with no gene match: 4. CDR3 residues: CASSSGLAGLYEQYV. In DNA, the CDR3 is TGTGCCAGCAGCTCTGGACTAGCGGGACTCTACGAGCAGTACGTC.

This clonotype was observed many times. This rearrangement joins TRBV2 to TRBJ1-2; the D gene is possibly TRBD1 (6 bases). This CDR3 region has 12 residues. Trimming stripped 6 bases from V and 8 bases from J, with 13 bases between. Germline V gene lookup returns CDR1 SNHLY and CDR2 FYNNEI. CDR3 DNA: TGTGCCAGCAGACAGGGTCGGGACGGCTACACCTTC. Its translation: CASRQGRDGYTF.

This clonotype has at least ten counts. The chain recombines TRBV7-2 with TRBJ1-2; D unresolved. This CDR3 has 13 residues. Looked up from germline, CDR1 is SGHTA and CDR2 is FQGNSA. Trimming left V 6 bases short and J 6 bases short, with 14 bases between. CDR3 coding DNA: TGTGCCAGCAGTCCGGAGAGGGTGGATGGCTACACCTTC. It specifies CASSPERVDGYTF.

CDR3 sequence: CSARSRTSGVIAKNIQYF. For the CDR3, the DNA is TGCAGTGCTAGATCACGGACTAGCGGTGTTATTGCCAAAAACATTCAGTACTTC. The J gene is TRBJ2-4, the V gene TRBV20-1, with 10 bases lining up with TRBD2. Germline assignment: CDR1 DFQATT and CDR2 SNEGSKA (reference sequence). The CDR3 is 18 residues long. The V and J ends lost 2 bases and 1 base, in that order; junction bases with no gene match: 11.

This chain uses TRBV12-3 or TRBV12-4 with TRBJ1-3; D gene ambiguous. Trimming cost V 4 bases and J 6 bases, with 4 bases left between them. The CDR3 totals 11 residues. CDR3 DNA: TGTGCCAGCAGTTACTTAAACACCATATATTTT. Encoded protein: CASSYLNTIYF.

This clonotype has just a few counts. The chain employs TRBV5-5 and TRBJ2-3; 9 positions match TRBD1. V dropped 5 bases and J dropped 5; count of bases not matched to a gene: 6. Germline values: CDR1 SGHKS, CDR2 YYEKEE (reference sequence). The CDR3 totals 14 residues. CDR3: CASSGDRAEDTQYF. Written as DNA, the CDR3 is TGTGCCAGCAGTGGGGACAGGGCAGAAGATACGCAGTATTTT.

CDR3 nucleotides: TGTGCCAGCAGTTACACCCTAGGGGGTGAGGACACTGAAGCTTTCTTT. Its protein product is CASSYTLGGEDTEAFF. The chain recombines TRBV6-5 with TRBJ1-1; D perhaps matches TRBD1 (6 bases). The CDR3 runs 16 residues. Germline V gene lookup returns CDR1 MNHEY and CDR2 SVGAGI. Trimming stripped 2 bases from V and 3 bases from J, with 16 bases between.

The rearrangement joins TRBV7-6 to TRBJ2-5; maybe TRBD1 (8 bases). The V end lost 5 bases, the J end lost 0 bases, and 22 bases lay between the germline ends. Germline V gene data show CDR1 as SGHVS and CDR2 as FNYEAQ. The CDR3 consists of 18 residues. CDR3 sequence reads: CASSPMGGDRSYQETQYF. Here the CDR3 DNA reads TGTGCCAGCAGCCCGATGGGGGGGGACAGGTCCTACCAAGAGACCCAGTACTTC.

The genes are TRBV11-2 and TRBJ1-2, with D perhaps TRBD1 (6 bases). V lost 5 bases and J lost 2, with 15 bases in between. Germline assignment: CDR1 SGHAT and CDR2 FQNNGV. The CDR3 is made up of 15 amino acids. The DNA of the CDR3 is TGTGCCAGCAGCCCAACCAGGACAGTGAACTATGGCTACACCTTC. Translated: CASSPTRTVNYGYTF.

The table lists this clonotype with a few counts. V usage is TRBV19 and J usage is TRBJ1-5; 8 bases are shared with TRBD1. The CDR3 consists of 15 residues. Germline CDR1 LNHDA, CDR2 SQIVND (reference sequence). J gave up 3 bases and V 5 bases, and 6 bases lay outside the gene matches. The CDR3 loop reads CASSWRDRHNQPQHF. The DNA of the CDR3 is TGTGCCAGTAGTTGGCGGGACAGGCACAATCAGCCCCAGCATTTT.

This clonotype was observed at least ten times. This chain links TRBV7-6 with TRBJ2-3; possibly TRBD1 for D (6 bases). Trimming cost V 6 bases and J 4 bases, with 17 bases left between them. This CDR3 region has 15 residues. Germline assignment: CDR1 SGHVS and CDR2 FNYEAQ. CDR3 coding DNA: TGTGCCAGCAGGCGCACTCCGGGACAAGCAGATACGCAGTATTTT. Amino acid sequence: CASRRTPGQADTQYF.

The CDR3 reads CASSPAGSGGYEQFF. CDR3 sequence (DNA): TGTGCCAGCAGTCCCGCGGGTAGCGGGGGTTATGAGCAGTTCTTC. V and J are TRBV6-2 or TRBV6-3 and TRBJ2-1; 9 positions match TRBD2. In germline, CDR1 is MNHEY, CDR2 SVGEGT. V was pared by 5 bases and J by 8 bases, with 10 bases of the junction left unmatched. The CDR3 spans 15 residues.

The table lists this clonotype with many counts. The chain employs TRBV7-2 and TRBJ2-2; D uncertain. The CDR3 runs 14 residues. The germline V gene encodes CDR1 SGHTA and CDR2 FQGNSA. Trimming pared 2 bases from V and 3 bases from J, leaving 7 bases between. CDR3 region: CASSLLLYTGELFF. Written as DNA, the CDR3 is TGTGCCAGCAGCTTATTGCTCTACACCGGGGAGCTGTTTTTT.